The 23 T cell receptor beta chains below come from one sample, sequenced in a study of T cells in Graves' hyperthyroidism and ophthalmopathy. Regions amplified from RNA transcripts were the TCR beta CDR3 regions. With the HTBI primer set, the TCR CDR3 went through a first round of RT-PCR. MiXCR was run by TCRdb on the multiplex PCR reads, yielding one entry per CDR3 protein. The profile covers some 700,000 distinct CDR3 sequences, with 17% appearing a single time and 15% to 19% taken by the ten largest. Specimen: blood. Source of these receptors: a man aged 45-60 years with Graves' hyperthyroidism.

The V gene is TRBV5-6, the J gene TRBJ2-7; TRBD1 is a possible D gene (6 bases). Deletions cut 2 bases from V and 0 bases from J, with 9 bases between. Per the germline V gene, CDR1 is SGHDT and CDR2 is YYEEEE. The CDR3 extends over 14 amino acids. The CDR3 bases are TGTGCCAGCAGCTTCCAGGGGCCCTCCTACGAGCAGTACTTC. Amino acids: CASSFQGPSYEQYF.

This clonotype was found many times. This sequence joins TRBV10-3 and TRBJ2-2; possibly TRBD1 for D (5 bases). Trimming shortened V by 2 bases and J by 2 bases, and 12 bases separated the two germline ends. Germline V gene data show CDR1 as ENHRY and CDR2 as SYGVKD. This CDR3 spans 16 amino acids. The CDR3 DNA reads as TGTGCCATCAGTGAGCTGTGGCAGGGTAACACCGGGGAGCTGTTTTTT. This encodes CAISELWQGNTGELFF.

In the case of this clonotype: Being one base from a much bigger clone, this may be a read error. This chain links TRBV30 with TRBJ2-7; D gene ambiguous. CDR1 and CDR2 from the germline V gene are GTSNPN and SVGIG (reference sequence). The CDR3 spans 13 residues. CDR3 loop: CAWSVVHGDEQNF. CDR3 sequence (DNA): TGTGCCTGGAGTGTAGTTCACGGAGACGAGCAGAACTTC.

The chain recombines TRBV5-1 with TRBJ1-4; 7 bases line up with TRBD1. This CDR3 is 15 amino acids long. In germline, CDR1 is SGHRS, CDR2 YFSETQ. V gave up 4 bases and J gave up 8 bases; unmatched junction bases: 11. The CDR3, as DNA: TGCGCCAGCAGCACGGGACAGATGAGTGGAGAAAAACTGTTTTTT. It specifies CASSTGQMSGEKLFF.

This clonotype was found many times. The chain joins TRBV15 to TRBJ1-5; perhaps TRBD1 as D (5 bases). Germline values: CDR1 LNHNV, CDR2 YYDKDF (reference sequence). V lost 1 base, J lost 6 bases, and 7 bases lay in between. The CDR3 is 13 amino acids. The CDR3 bases are TGTGCCACCAGCAGAGGGGGGGGTCAGCCCCAGCATTTT. This codes for CATSRGGGQPQHF.

This clonotype was seen ten or more times. The V gene is TRBV2, the J gene TRBJ2-7, with 8 bases matching TRBD1. This CDR3 has 14 amino acids. Per germline, CDR1 SNHLY and CDR2 FYNNEI. Losses at the gene ends were 6 bases for V and 6 bases for J; bases not matched to a gene: 10. CDR3 residues: CASRDRARDGEQYF. The CDR3 DNA follows: TGTGCCAGCAGGGACAGGGCAAGGGATGGCGAGCAGTACTTC.

This clonotype was recorded at least ten times. The J gene is TRBJ2-3, the V gene TRBV6-2 or TRBV6-3, with TRBD2 identical over 12 bases. This CDR3 is 18 amino acids long. The ends lost 2 bases at V and 6 bases at J; junction bases unmatched: 12. Germline lookup yields CDR1 MNHEY and CDR2 SVGEGT. CDR3 amino acids: CASSYPILTSGRQDTQYF. CDR3 nucleotides: TGTGCCAGCAGTTACCCAATTTTGACTAGCGGGAGACAGGATACGCAGTATTTT.

This clonotype was counted at least ten times. This chain links TRBV11-2 with TRBJ2-1, with D possibly matching TRBD1 (5 bases). The germline V and J ends were trimmed by 1 base and 7 bases, with 17 bases remaining between them. This CDR3 spans 16 amino acids. Looked up from germline, CDR1 is SGHAT and CDR2 is FQNNGV. CDR3 residues: CASSLGLGAKINEQFF. The CDR3 DNA reads TGTGCCAGCAGCTTAGGTCTAGGGGCGAAGATAAATGAGCAGTTCTTC.

For the CDR3, the DNA is TGTGCCAGCCTAGGGACAGATAGCAATCAGCCCCAGCATTTT. Encoded protein: CASLGTDSNQPQHF. The rearrangement uses TRBV2 and TRBJ1-5; 7 positions agree with TRBD1. The CDR3 has 14 residues. The ends lost 8 bases at V and 0 bases at J; junction bases unmatched: 4. CDR1 and CDR2 from the germline V gene are SNHLY and FYNNEI.

This clonotype has just a few counts. V gene TRBV20-1 combines with J gene TRBJ1-1; D gene unclear. The CDR3 extends over 11 amino acids. Germline loops: CDR1 DFQATT, CDR2 SNEGSKA (reference sequence). Trimming took off 3 bases at V and 7 bases at J, with 9 bases between the two ends. The chain's CDR3 is CSASGGNEAFF. The CDR3 DNA sequence: TGCAGTGCTAGCGGAGGGAATGAAGCTTTCTTT.

This clonotype appeared a few times. The chain carries TRBV5-5 and TRBJ2-7, with D perhaps TRBD1 (6 bases). V gave up 2 bases and J gave up 2 bases, with 11 bases separating them. Germline V gene sequence: CDR1 SGHKS, CDR2 YYEKEE (reference sequence). CDR3 length: 14 amino acids. CDR3 bases: TGTGCCAGCAGCTTAACAGGGTCAACCTACGAGCAGTACTTC. Protein sequence: CASSLTGSTYEQYF.

The chain combines TRBV14 with TRBJ2-4, with D tentatively TRBD2 (6 bases). Trimming left V 0 bases short and J 1 base short, with 13 bases between. The CDR3 covers 17 residues. Germline CDR1 SGHDN, CDR2 FVKESK. CDR3 protein: CASSQEFGGAAKNIQYF. Written as DNA, the CDR3 is TGTGCCAGCAGCCAAGAATTCGGGGGAGCGGCCAAAAACATTCAGTACTTC.

This clonotype has at least ten counts. The genes are TRBV9 and TRBJ2-7; possible D gene TRBD2, 5 bases. V lost 5 bases to trimming and J lost 3 bases, with 12 bases between them. The CDR3 sequence is 13 residues long. Germline V gives CDR1 SGDLS, CDR2 YYNGEE. CDR3 nucleotides: TGTGCCAGCAGTGCGGGCGGCCACTACGAGCAGTACTTC. Translation gives CASSAGGHYEQYF.

This clonotype was seen a handful of times. The chain uses TRBV18 and TRBJ1-5; a possible D gene is TRBD1 (6 bases). CDR3 size: 18 residues. Trimming took 1 base from V and 4 from J, leaving 20 bases between them. Germline CDR1 and CDR2: KGHSH and LQKENI. This chain's CDR3 is CASSPQGGRTSGNQPQHF. DNA of the CDR3: TGTGCCAGCTCACCACAAGGGGGGCGCACCAGCGGGAATCAGCCCCAGCATTTT.

The table lists this clonotype with a few counts. The chain joins TRBV28 to TRBJ1-4; perhaps TRBD1 as D (5 bases). This CDR3 spans 13 amino acids. V lost 7 bases to trimming and J lost 6 bases, with 12 bases between them. Germline-derived CDR1 and CDR2 are MDHEN and SYDVKM. The CDR3 DNA sequence: TGTGCCAGCACCGGGGGTTCTGATGAAAAACTGTTTTTT. Translating it yields CASTGGSDEKLFF.

This chain joins TRBV7-9 and TRBJ2-5; 8 nucleotides match TRBD2. From germline, CDR1 is SEHNR and CDR2 FQNEAQ (reference sequence). CDR3 length: 20 residues. With V trimmed by 3 bases and J by 6 bases, 24 bases remained unmatched. The CDR3 nucleotides are TGTGCCAGCAGCTTTTCCGGAGCTAGCGGGCCCGACCGCACGGGCAAGACCCAGTACTTC. Residues: CASSFSGASGPDRTGKTQYF.

This clonotype was counted a few times. The rearrangement links TRBV7-3 to TRBJ2-1, with 10 bases fitting TRBD2. This CDR3 is built from 15 residues. V lost 5 bases and J lost 3; bases outside the gene matches: 4. CDR1 is SGHTA and CDR2 is FQGTGA in the germline V gene. The CDR3 bases are TGTGCCAGCAGCGCCTGGACTAGCGGCTACAATGAGCAGTTCTTC. It is translated as CASSAWTSGYNEQFF.

In this sample, this clonotype turned up many times. V is TRBV10-3 and J is TRBJ2-7; the D gene is possibly TRBD2 (6 bases). Germline CDR1 ENHRY, CDR2 SYGVKD. CDR3 length: 17 residues. V was clipped by 2 bases and J by 3 bases, with 20 bases between them. CDR3 protein: CAISEGGVTPLIYEQYF. The CDR3 nucleotides are TGTGCCATCAGTGAGGGAGGGGTGACACCCTTGATCTACGAGCAGTACTTC.

This clonotype has just a few counts. V gene TRBV7-6 combines with J gene TRBJ2-7; TRBD2 matches 12 bases. V lost 2 bases to trimming and J lost 6 bases; unmatched junction nucleotides: 8. Germline V CDR1 and CDR2: SGHVS, FNYEAQ. This CDR3 is 16 amino acids long. The chain's CDR3 is CASSLKETSGRSEQYF. Here the CDR3 DNA reads TGTGCCAGCAGCTTAAAGGAGACTAGCGGGAGAAGCGAGCAGTACTTC.

At least ten counts were recorded for this clonotype. This sequence joins TRBV30 and TRBJ1-5; D may be TRBD1 (6 bases). The germline CDR1 and CDR2 sequences are GTSNPN and SVGIG (reference sequence). The CDR3 is made up of 13 amino acids. V dropped 1 base and J dropped 6 bases, with 10 bases sitting between them. This CDR3 reads CAWSGTGTQPQHF. The DNA of the CDR3 is TGTGCCTGGAGTGGTACAGGGACTCAGCCCCAGCATTTT.

This clonotype occurred many times. This sequence joins TRBV30 and TRBJ2-7; 7 nucleotides match TRBD2. Germline-derived CDR1 and CDR2 are GTSNPN and SVGIG (reference sequence). After removal of 0 bases from V and 4 bases from J, the junction contained 6 bases not matched to a gene. CDR3 length equals 14 residues. The CDR3 protein is CAWSVSLAAYEQYF. The CDR3, as DNA: TGTGCCTGGAGTGTTTCGCTAGCGGCGTACGAGCAGTACTTC.

The J gene is TRBJ2-7, the V gene TRBV10-3; TRBD2 agrees at 13 bases. CDR1 and CDR2 (germline): ENHRY, SYGVKD. This CDR3 is 13 amino acids long. CDR3 loop: CTTGLAGAREQYF. The CDR3 DNA is TGTACCACCGGACTAGCGGGAGCGCGCGAGCAGTACTTC.

This clonotype has a handful of counts. The chain joins TRBV9 to TRBJ2-3; the D gene could be TRBD1 or TRBD2 (6 bases each). Germline V CDR1 and CDR2: SGDLS, YYNGEE. This CDR3 has 16 residues. Trimming shortened V by 4 bases and J by 4 bases, and 19 bases separated the two germline ends. In DNA form, the CDR3 reads TGTGCCAGCAGCCCCAACTCGGTGGGGGGCCCAGATACGCAGTATTTT. Translating gives CASSPNSVGGPDTQYF.